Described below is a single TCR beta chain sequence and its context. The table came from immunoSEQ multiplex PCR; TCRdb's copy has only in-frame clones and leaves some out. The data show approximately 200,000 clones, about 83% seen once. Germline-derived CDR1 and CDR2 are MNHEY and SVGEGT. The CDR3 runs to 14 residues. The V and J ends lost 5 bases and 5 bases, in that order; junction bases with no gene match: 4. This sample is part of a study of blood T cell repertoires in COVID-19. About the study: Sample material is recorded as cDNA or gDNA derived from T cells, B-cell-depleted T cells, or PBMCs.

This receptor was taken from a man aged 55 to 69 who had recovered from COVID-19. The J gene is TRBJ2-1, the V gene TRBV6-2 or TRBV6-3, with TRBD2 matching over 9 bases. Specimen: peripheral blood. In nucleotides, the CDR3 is TGTGCCAGCAGTGGGAGCGGGGGGAACAATGAGCAGTTCTTC. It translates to CASSGSGGNNEQFF.